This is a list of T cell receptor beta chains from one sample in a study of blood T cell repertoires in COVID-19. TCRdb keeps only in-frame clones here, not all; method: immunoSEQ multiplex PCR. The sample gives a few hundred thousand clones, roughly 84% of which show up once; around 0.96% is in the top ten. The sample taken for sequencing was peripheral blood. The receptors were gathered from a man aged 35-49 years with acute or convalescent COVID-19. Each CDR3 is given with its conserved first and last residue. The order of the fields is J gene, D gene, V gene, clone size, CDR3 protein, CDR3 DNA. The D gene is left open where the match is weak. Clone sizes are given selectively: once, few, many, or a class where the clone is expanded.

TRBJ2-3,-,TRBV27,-,CASAGSLGSDTQYF,TGTGCCAGCGCCGGGTCTCTGGGTTCTGATACGCAGTATTTT
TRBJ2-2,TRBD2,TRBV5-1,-,CASSRLAGGQVGELFF,TGCGCCAGCAGCCGACTAGCGGGGGGGCAAGTCGGGGAGCTGTTTTTT
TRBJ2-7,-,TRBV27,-,CASRIPGGREQYF,TGTGCCAGCAGGATCCCCGGGGGGCGCGAGCAGTACTTC
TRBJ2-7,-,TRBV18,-,CASSPHRDYEQYF,TGTGCCAGCTCACCACACAGGGACTACGAGCAGTACTTC
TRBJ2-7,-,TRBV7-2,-,CASSLNLWGPYEQYF,TGTGCCAGCAGCTTAAATTTGTGGGGCCCTTACGAGCAGTACTTC
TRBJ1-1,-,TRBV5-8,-,CASSGPVWAFF,TGTGCCAGCAGCGGGCCGGTTTGGGCTTTCTTT
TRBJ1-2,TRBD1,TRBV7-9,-,CASSYQGAGGYTF,TGTGCCAGCAGCTACCAGGGGGCTGGCGGCTACACCTTC
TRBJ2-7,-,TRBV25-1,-,CASSDMRAYEQYF,TGTGCCAGCAGTGATATGAGGGCCTACGAGCAGTACTTC
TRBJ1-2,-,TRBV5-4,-,CASSLAGGRGYTF,TGTGCCAGCAGCTTGGCCGGGGGTAGGGGCTACACCTTC
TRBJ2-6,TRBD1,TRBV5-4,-,CASSTWTGGHSGANVLTF,TGTGCCAGCAGCACCTGGACAGGGGGTCATTCTGGGGCCAACGTCCTGACTTTC
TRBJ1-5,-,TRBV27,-,CASSLGGAWNQPQHF,TGTGCCAGCAGTTTGGGGGGGGCGTGGAATCAGCCCCAGCATTTT
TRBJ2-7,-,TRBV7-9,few,CASSSSRGSYEQYF,TGTGCCAGCAGCTCCTCCCGGGGGTCCTACGAGCAGTACTTC
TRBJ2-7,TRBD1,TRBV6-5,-,CASSYGDRGLEQYF,TGTGCCAGCAGTTACGGTGACAGGGGTCTCGAGCAGTACTTC
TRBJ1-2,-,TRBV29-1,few,CSVVTQYGYTF,TGCAGCGTCGTAACGCAGTATGGCTACACCTTC
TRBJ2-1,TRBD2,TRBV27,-,CASSIAGGPYNEQFF,TGTGCCAGCAGCATAGCGGGGGGGCCCTACAATGAGCAGTTCTTC
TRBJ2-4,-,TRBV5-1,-,CASSLGGVSIQYF,TGCGCCAGCAGCTTGGGGGGCGTCAGCATTCAGTACTTC
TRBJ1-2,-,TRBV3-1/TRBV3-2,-,CASSQEWGTDPSGGGYTF,TGTGCCAGCAGCCAAGAGTGGGGGACGGACCCTTCCGGGGGTGGCTACACCTTC
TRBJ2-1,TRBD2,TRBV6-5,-,CASSSLAGGPGEQFF,TGTGCCAGCAGTTCACTAGCGGGGGGGCCGGGTGAGCAGTTCTTC
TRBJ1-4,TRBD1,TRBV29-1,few,CSVGQGVADEKLFF,TGCAGCGTTGGACAGGGGGTGGCGGATGAAAAACTGTTTTTT
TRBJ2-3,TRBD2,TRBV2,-,CASSEFGSGGASRTDTQYF,TGTGCCAGCAGTGAATTTGGTAGCGGGGGGGCTTCTCGCACAGATACGCAGTATTTT
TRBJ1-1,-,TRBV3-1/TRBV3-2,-,CASSQERGEAFF,TGTGCCAGCAGCCAAGAAAGGGGGGAAGCTTTCTTT
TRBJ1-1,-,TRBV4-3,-,CASSQTQGLNTEAFF,TGCGCCAGCAGCCAAACTCAGGGGCTCAACACTGAAGCTTTCTTT
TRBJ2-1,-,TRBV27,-,CASSPTGSSNEQFF,TGTGCCAGCAGCCCCACAGGGTCTAGCAATGAGCAGTTCTTC
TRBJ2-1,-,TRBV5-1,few,CASRLDGILVEQFF,TGCGCCAGCAGACTAGACGGGATCCTAGTGGAGCAGTTCTTC
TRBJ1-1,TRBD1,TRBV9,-,CASSVDPGQVADQAFF,TGTGCCAGCAGCGTAGACCCGGGACAGGTCGCTGATCAAGCTTTCTTT
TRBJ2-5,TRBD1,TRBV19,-,CASTPGGRETQYF,TGTGCCAGTACTCCAGGGGGCCGGGAGACCCAGTACTTC
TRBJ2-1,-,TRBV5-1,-,CASSLAPGYYNEQFF,TGCGCCAGCAGCTTGGCGCCAGGCTACTACAATGAGCAGTTCTTC
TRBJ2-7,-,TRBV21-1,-,CASNKMDRTYEQYF,TGTGCCAGCAACAAAATGGACAGGACCTACGAGCAGTACTTC
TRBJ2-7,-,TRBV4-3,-,CASSQANSYEQYF,TGCGCCAGCAGCCAGGCCAACTCCTACGAGCAGTACTTC
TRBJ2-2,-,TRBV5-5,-,CASSLQGLTGELFF,TGTGCCAGCAGCTTGCAGGGATTGACCGGGGAGCTGTTTTTT
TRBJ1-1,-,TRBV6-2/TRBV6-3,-,CASSWGGPTPEAFF,TGTGCCAGCAGTTGGGGCGGACCGACCCCTGAAGCTTTCTTT
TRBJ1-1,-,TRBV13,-,CASSLDSPNTEAFF,TGTGCCAGCAGCTTAGACAGCCCGAACACTGAAGCTTTCTTT
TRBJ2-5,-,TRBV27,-,CATKGGGETQYF,TGTGCCACCAAGGGGGGAGGGGAGACCCAGTACTTC
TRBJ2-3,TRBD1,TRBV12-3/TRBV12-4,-,CASRTTGADTQYF,TGTGCCAGCAGAACCACAGGGGCAGATACGCAGTATTTT
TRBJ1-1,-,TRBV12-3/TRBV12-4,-,CASSLSGNTEAFF,TGTGCCAGCAGTTTATCAGGGAACACTGAAGCTTTCTTT
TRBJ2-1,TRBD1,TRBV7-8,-,CASSLMGQGGTDEQFF,TGTGCCAGCAGCTTAATGGGACAGGGCGGAACGGATGAGCAGTTCTTC
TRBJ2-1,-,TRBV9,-,CASSVQGGLSYNEQFF,TGTGCCAGCAGCGTACAAGGGGGATTATCCTACAATGAGCAGTTCTTC
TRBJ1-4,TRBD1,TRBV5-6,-,CASSRDRALREKLFF,TGTGCCAGCAGCCGCGACAGGGCCCTCCGTGAAAAACTGTTTTTT
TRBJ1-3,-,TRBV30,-,CAWSSRVVSGNTIYF,TGTGCCTGGAGTTCCCGGGTCGTCTCTGGAAACACCATATATTTT
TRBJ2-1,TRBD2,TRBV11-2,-,CASTLAGGYNEQFF,TGTGCCAGCACCCTAGCGGGGGGCTACAATGAGCAGTTCTTC
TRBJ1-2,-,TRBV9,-,CASSDKESRGYTF,TGTGCCAGCAGCGACAAGGAGTCGCGCGGCTACACCTTC
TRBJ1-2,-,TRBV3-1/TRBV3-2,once,CASSPIAGGDAGGYTF,TGTGCCAGCAGCCCGATAGCCGGAGGGGATGCGGGTGGCTACACCTTC
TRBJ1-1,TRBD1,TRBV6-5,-,CASRATGMNTEAFF,TGTGCCAGCAGAGCGACAGGGATGAACACTGAAGCTTTCTTT
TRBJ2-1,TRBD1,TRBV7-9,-,CASSFGTGNNEQFF,TGTGCCAGCAGCTTTGGGACAGGGAATAATGAGCAGTTCTTC
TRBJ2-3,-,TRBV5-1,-,CASSPMTLDTQYF,TGCGCCAGCAGCCCTATGACTTTGGATACGCAGTATTTT
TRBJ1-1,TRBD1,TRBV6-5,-,CASTIDRENTEAFF,TGTGCCAGCACCATCGACAGGGAAAACACTGAAGCTTTCTTT
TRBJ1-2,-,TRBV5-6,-,CASSFLETGRWAGGYTF,TGTGCCAGCAGCTTTCTAGAAACAGGGCGGTGGGCTGGAGGCTACACCTTC
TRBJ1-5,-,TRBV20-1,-,CSASERRLRGHQPQHF,TGCAGTGCTAGTGAGCGGCGACTCAGGGGCCATCAGCCCCAGCATTTT
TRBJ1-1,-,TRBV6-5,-,CASSYSRSGGSTEAFF,TGTGCCAGCAGTTACTCGAGGTCCGGGGGTAGTACTGAAGCTTTCTTT
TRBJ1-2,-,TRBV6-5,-,CASIAGGAGDYGYTF,TGTGCCAGCATCGCCGGGGGGGCGGGAGACTATGGCTACACCTTC
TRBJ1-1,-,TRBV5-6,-,CASSRSLTEAFF,TGTGCCAGCAGCCGCTCCCTAACTGAAGCTTTCTTT
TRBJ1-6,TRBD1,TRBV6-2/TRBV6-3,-,CASSSDRGIGSPLHF,TGTGCCAGCAGTTCGGACAGGGGGATCGGTTCACCCCTCCACTTT
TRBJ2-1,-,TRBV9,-,CASSVDPGPGLEQFF,TGTGCCAGCAGCGTAGATCCGGGGCCCGGACTAGAGCAGTTCTTC
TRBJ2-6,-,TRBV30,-,CACPRNRANVLTF,TGTGCCTGCCCCAGAAATCGGGCCAACGTCCTGACTTTC
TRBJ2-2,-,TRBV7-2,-,CAAVNQVTGELFF,TGTGCCGCCGTTAACCAGGTCACCGGGGAGCTGTTTTTT
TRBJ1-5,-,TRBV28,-,CASERIHSNQPQHF,TGTGCCAGCGAGAGGATACATAGCAATCAGCCCCAGCATTTT
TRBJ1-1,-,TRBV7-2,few,CASSYGVANTEAFF,TGTGCCAGCAGCTATGGAGTGGCAAACACTGAAGCTTTCTTT